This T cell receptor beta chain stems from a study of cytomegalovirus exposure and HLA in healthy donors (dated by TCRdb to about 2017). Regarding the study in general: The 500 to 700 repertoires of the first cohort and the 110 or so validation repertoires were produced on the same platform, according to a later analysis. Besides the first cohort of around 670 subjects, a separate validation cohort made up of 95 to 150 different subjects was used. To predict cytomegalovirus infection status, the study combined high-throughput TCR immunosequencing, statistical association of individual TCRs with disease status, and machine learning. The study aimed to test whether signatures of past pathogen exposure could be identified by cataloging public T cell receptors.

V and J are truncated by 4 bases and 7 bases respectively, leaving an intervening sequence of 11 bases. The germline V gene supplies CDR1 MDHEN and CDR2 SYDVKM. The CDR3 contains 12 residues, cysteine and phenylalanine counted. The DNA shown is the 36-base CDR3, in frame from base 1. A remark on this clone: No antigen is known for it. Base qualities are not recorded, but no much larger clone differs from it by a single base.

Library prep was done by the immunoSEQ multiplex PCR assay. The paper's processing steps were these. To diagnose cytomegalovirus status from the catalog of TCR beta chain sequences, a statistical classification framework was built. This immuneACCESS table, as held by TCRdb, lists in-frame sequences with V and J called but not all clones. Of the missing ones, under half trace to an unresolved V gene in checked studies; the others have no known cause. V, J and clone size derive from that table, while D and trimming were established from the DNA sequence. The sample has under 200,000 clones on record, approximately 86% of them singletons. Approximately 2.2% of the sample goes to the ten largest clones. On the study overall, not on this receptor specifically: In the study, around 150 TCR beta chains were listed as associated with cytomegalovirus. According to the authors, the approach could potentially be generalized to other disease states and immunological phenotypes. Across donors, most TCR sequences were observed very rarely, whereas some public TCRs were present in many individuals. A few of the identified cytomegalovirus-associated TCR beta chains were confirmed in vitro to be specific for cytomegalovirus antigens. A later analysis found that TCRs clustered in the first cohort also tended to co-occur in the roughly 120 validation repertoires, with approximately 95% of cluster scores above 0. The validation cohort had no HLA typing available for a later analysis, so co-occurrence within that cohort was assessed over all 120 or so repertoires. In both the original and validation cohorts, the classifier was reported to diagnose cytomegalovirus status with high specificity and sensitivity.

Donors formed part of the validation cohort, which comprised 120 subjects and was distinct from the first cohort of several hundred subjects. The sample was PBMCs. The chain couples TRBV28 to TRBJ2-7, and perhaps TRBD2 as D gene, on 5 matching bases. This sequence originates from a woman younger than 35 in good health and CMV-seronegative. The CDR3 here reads CASSSVSGEQYF. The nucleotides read TGTGCCAGCAGTTCCGTTTCGGGGGAGCAGTACTTC.